This T cell receptor (beta chain) is drawn from a study of shared clonotypes between healthy human individuals. General study results and limits: Incompleteness in sorted-subset sequencing, despite large depth, was shown by rarefaction. Larger richness was generally estimated for naive than memory subsets.

The repertoire was sequenced with immunoSEQ multiplex PCR; TCRdb's copy has only in-frame clones and lacks some. The repertoire consists of 2 million to 2.5 million clones, with 85% to 95% occurring once and the leading ten covering 0.3% to 0.4%. In germline, CDR1 is SGHRS, CDR2 YFSETQ. CDR3 length equals 16 residues. Trimming removed 4 bases at V and 8 bases at J, with 22 bases between. Details on this clone: What it recognizes is unknown.

All donors were healthy HIV-negative adults lacking recent acute infections or vaccinations. The investigators split CD4+ cells into a CD45RA+ naive subset and a CD45RA-negative memory subset. This chain links TRBV5-1 with TRBJ1-5; D may be TRBD1 (5 bases). The receptor was isolated from a man younger than 35 in good health. Some clones in this sample may be carry-over from other donors' samples. The sequenced sample was naive CD4+ T cells from PBMCs. Stated subset: CD45RA+ positively selected. CDR3 sequence (DNA): TGCGCCAGCAGCCAGAATCCGACGGTCGGGGGAGAGCCCCAGCATTTT. This translates into CASSQNPTVGGEPQHF.